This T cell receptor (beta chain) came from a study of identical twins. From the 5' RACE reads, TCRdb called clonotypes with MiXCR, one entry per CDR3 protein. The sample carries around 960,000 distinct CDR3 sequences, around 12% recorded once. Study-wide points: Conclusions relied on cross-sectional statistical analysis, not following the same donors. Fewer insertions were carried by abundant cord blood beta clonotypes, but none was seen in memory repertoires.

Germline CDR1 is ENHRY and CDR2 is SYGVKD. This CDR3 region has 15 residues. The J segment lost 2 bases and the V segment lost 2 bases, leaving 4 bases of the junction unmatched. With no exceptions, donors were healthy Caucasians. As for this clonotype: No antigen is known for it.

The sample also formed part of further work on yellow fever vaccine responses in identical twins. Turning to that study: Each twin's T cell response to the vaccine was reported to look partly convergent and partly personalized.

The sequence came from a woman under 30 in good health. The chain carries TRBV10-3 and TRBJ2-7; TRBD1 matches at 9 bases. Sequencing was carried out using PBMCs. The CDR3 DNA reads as TGTGCCATCAGTGAGGGGGACAGGGTAACCTACGAGCAGTACGTC. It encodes CAISEGDRVTYEQYV.